A single T cell receptor beta chain is shown here with its context. All enrollees were about 18 to 100 years old and from fewer than 30 US areas. Recovery meant two consecutive negative NP/OP PCR tests, professional clearance, or resolved symptoms. The data stem from a study of blood T cell repertoires in COVID-19. The CDR3 is made up of 15 amino acids. Trimming removed 1 base from V and 10 bases from J; junction bases left unmatched: 7. The germline V gene has CDR1 SGHTA and CDR2 FQGNSA. Assay: immunoSEQ multiplex PCR; the TCRdb copy retains only in-frame clones and omits some. The sample lists 200,000 to 250,000 clones, roughly 84% occurring once.

The sequence derives from a woman aged 35 to 49 who had recovered from COVID-19. This rearrangement joins TRBV7-2 to TRBJ2-1, with 10 positions matching TRBD2. Sample: PBMCs or T cells enriched from blood (not recorded which). CDR3 sequence (DNA): TGTGCCAGCAGCTTAGGGCTAGCGGGAGTAGAGGAGCAGTTCTTC. It encodes CASSLGLAGVEEQFF.